This entry is about one TCR beta chain. Assay used: immunoSEQ multiplex PCR; TCRdb lists only in-frame clones, some missing. The profile shows about 250,000 clones, 65% to 85% of them singletons. CDR3 length equals 18 residues. Germline lookup yields CDR1 SGHDT and CDR2 YYEEEE. V was pared by 4 bases and J by 3 bases, with 11 bases of the junction left unmatched. These data originate in a study of blood T cell repertoires in COVID-19. As for the study in general: COVID-19 samples from acute and convalescent phases originated in the United States, Italy and Spain.

The sequence derives from a person between 65 and 80 years old with COVID-19, enrolled during active disease. Material for sequencing was peripheral blood. The chain recombines TRBV5-6 with TRBJ2-7, with 15 bases fitting TRBD2. The CDR3 DNA reads TGTGCCAGCAGCATGGGACTAGCGGGGGGACGTGGCCTCTACGAGCAGTACTTC. This gives the protein CASSMGLAGGRGLYEQYF. The full variable domain, rest sourced from reference TRBV5-6 and TRBJ2-7, is DAGVTQSPTHLIKTRGQQVTLRCSPKSGHDTVSWYQQALGQGPQFIFQYYEEEERQRGNFPDRFSGHQFPNYSSELNVNALLLGDSALYLCASSMGLAGGRGLYEQYFGPGTRLTVT.